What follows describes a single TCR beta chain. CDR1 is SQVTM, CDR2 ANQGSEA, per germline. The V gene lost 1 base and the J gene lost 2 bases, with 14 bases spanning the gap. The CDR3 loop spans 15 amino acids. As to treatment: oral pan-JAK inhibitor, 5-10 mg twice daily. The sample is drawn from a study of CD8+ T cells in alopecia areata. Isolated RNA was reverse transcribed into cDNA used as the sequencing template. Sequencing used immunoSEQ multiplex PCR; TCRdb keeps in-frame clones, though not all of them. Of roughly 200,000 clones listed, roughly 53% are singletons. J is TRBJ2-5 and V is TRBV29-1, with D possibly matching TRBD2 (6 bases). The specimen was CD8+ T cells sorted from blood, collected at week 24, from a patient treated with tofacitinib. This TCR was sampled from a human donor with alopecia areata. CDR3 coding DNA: TGCAGCGTTGAAGCCCCCACTAGCAGACAAGAGACCCAGTACTTC. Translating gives CSVEAPTSRQETQYF. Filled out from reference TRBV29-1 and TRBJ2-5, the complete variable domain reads SAVISQKPSRDICQRGTSLTIQCQVDSQVTMMFWYRQQPGQSLTLIATANQGSEATYESGFVIDKFPISRPNLTFSTLTVSNMSPEDSSIYLCSVEAPTSRQETQYFGPGTRLLVL.